This record concerns one TCR beta chain sequence. The entry originates in a study of blood T cell repertoires in COVID-19. Background on the study: Italy, Spain and the United States were the sources of the convalescent and acute COVID-19 samples. In each case, the material was cDNA or gDNA derived from T cells, B-cell-depleted T cells, or PBMCs.

The V and J ends lost 2 bases and 4 bases, in that order; junction bases with no gene match: 4. The CDR3 covers 15 residues. Germline loops: CDR1 SNHLY, CDR2 FYNNEI. How the authors handled the data: The authors estimated nucleated cell counts from reference gene primer amplification. Clones were read by immunoSEQ multiplex PCR, and TCRdb kept only the in-frame ones, dropping some. D and trimming come from the DNA, and the V and J calls and clone size come from that table. The sample contains 200,000 to 300,000 clones, approximately 78% of which appear only once. The clonotype was recovered from an older woman with active or convalescent COVID-19. This chain connects TRBV2 to TRBJ1-3; 8 bases are a match to TRBD1. Source material: peripheral blood. CDR3 nucleotides: TGTGCCAGCAGTGAACAGGGGGCGGTCGGAAACACCATATATTTT. As protein: CASSEQGAVGNTIYF.